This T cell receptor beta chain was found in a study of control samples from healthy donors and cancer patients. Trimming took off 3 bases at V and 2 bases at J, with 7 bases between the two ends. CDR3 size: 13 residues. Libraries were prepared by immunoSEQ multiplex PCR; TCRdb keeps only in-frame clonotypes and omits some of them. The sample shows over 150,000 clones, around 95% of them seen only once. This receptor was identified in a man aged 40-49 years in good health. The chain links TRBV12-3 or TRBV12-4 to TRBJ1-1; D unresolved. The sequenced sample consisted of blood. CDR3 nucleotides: TGTGCCAGCAGTTTCTCGGGAAACACTGAAGCTTTCTTT. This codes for CASSFSGNTEAFF.